This entry is about one T cell receptor beta chain. Authors' methods: How many nucleated cells were present was estimated from reference gene primer amplification. Assay: immunoSEQ multiplex PCR; the TCRdb copy retains only in-frame clones and omits some. That table gives V, J and clone size, and the DNA gave D and trimming. The sample carries just over 650,000 clones, around 90% recorded once. This record belongs to a study of blood T cell repertoires in COVID-19. Study details: The United States, Italy and Spain provided the acute and convalescent COVID-19 samples. Sample material is recorded as cDNA or gDNA derived from T cells, B-cell-depleted T cells, or PBMCs.

CDR1 MDHEN and CDR2 SYDVKM come from the germline V gene. CDR3 length: 14 residues. Germline trimming cut 10 bases from V and 7 bases from J; bases unmatched to any gene: 11. The rearrangement links TRBV28 to TRBJ1-5; TRBD1 agrees at 9 bases. The receptor comes from a woman aged 18-30 years with acute or convalescent COVID-19. The sequenced sample consisted of peripheral blood. DNA for the CDR3: TGTGCCACCCAGGGACAGGGCTTAGGCCAGCCCCAGCATTTT. This gives the protein CATQGQGLGQPQHF.